Below are 18 T cell receptor beta chains sequenced from a single sample in a study of blood T cell repertoires in COVID-19. Only in-frame clones appear in the TCRdb table, and some are missing; sequencing was by immunoSEQ multiplex PCR. The repertoire includes over 250,000 clones, 75% to 95% of them detected once, and about 2.5% sits in the top ten. Sequences were obtained from peripheral blood. The origin of the receptors is a person under 30 with COVID-19, enrolled during active disease.

This clone was seen only once. The rearrangement links TRBV5-1 to TRBJ2-3; 12 bases line up with TRBD2. The V segment lost 0 bases and the J segment 1 base; nucleotides outside the gene matches: 9. The CDR3 is 19 amino acids. In germline, CDR1 is SGHRS, CDR2 YFSETQ. The CDR3 region has the DNA TGCGCCAGCAGCTTGGGGACTCTAGCGGGAGGGCCCGGCACAGATACGCAGTATTTT. Translation gives CASSLGTLAGGPGTDTQYF.

The gene calls are TRBV7-8 and TRBJ2-1, with 12 bases that match TRBD2. This CDR3 region has 16 residues. The germline gives CDR1 SGHVS, CDR2 FQNEAQ. The V gene end was trimmed by 5 bases and the J gene end by 5 bases; junction bases not matched to a gene: 7. As DNA, the CDR3 is TGTGCCAGCAGCGGGAGCAGACTAGCGGGAGACAATGAGCAGTTCTTC. The encoded protein is CASSGSRLAGDNEQFF. Full variable domain (rest looked up from reference TRBV7-8 and TRBJ2-1): GAGVSQSPRYKVAKRGQDVALRCDPISGHVSLFWYQQALGQGPEFLTYFQNEAQLDKSGLPSDRFFAERPEGSVSTLKIQRTQQEDSAVYLCASSGSRLAGDNEQFFGPGTRLTVL.

In nucleotides, the CDR3 is TGTGCCAGCAGCCCTTTTGCGGAGTCGGACACCGGGGAGCTGTTTTTT. Its protein is CASSPFAESDTGELFF. This sequence joins TRBV7-6 and TRBJ2-2, with no clear D. The CDR3 runs 16 residues. Trimming stripped 5 bases from V and 3 bases from J, with 16 bases between. Germline values: CDR1 SGHVS, CDR2 FNYEAQ. The whole variable domain, filled in from reference TRBV7-6 and TRBJ2-2, reads GAGVSQSPRYKVTKRGQDVALRCDPISGHVSLYWYRQALGQGPEFLTYFNYEAQQDKSGLPNDRFSAERPEGSISTLTIQRTEQRDSAMYRCASSPFAESDTGELFFGEGSRLTVL.

Details on this clone: Germline and junction disagree at one end, which may indicate a read error. The V and J genes are TRBV7-7 and TRBJ2-5, with 8 nucleotides matching TRBD2. This CDR3 spans 15 amino acids. Germline lookup yields CDR1 SSHAT and CDR2 FNYEAQ (reference sequence). CDR3 nucleotides: TGTGCTAGCAGCTTAGCGGGAAGCGGTCAAGAGACCCAGTACTTC. Amino acid sequence: CASSLAGSGQETQYF.

The chain combines TRBV7-2 with TRBJ2-1, with a weak D call TRBD2 (6 bases). CDR3 length equals 16 residues. Germline CDR1 and CDR2: SGHTA and FQGNSA. The V gene lost 3 bases and the J gene lost 3 bases, with 15 bases spanning the gap. The chain's CDR3 is CASSLRAGFDYNEQFF. The CDR3 DNA sequence: TGTGCCAGCAGCTTGCGTGCGGGATTCGACTACAATGAGCAGTTCTTC.

Here the CDR3 DNA reads TGTGCCAGCAGTTTAGCGGGACCCGGCTCCATGGGTACGCAGTATTTT. Protein sequence: CASSLAGPGSMGTQYF. The chain is built from TRBV28 and TRBJ2-3, with a weak D call TRBD2 (6 bases). V dropped 2 bases and J dropped 8 bases, with 20 bases sitting between them. Germline V lookup: CDR1 MDHEN, CDR2 SYDVKM. This CDR3 contains 16 residues.

The V call is TRBV28, the J call TRBJ2-7; maybe TRBD2 (6 bases). From germline, CDR1 is MDHEN and CDR2 SYDVKM. CDR3 length: 16 residues. The V gene lost 7 bases and the J gene lost 4 bases, with 23 bases spanning the gap. DNA for the CDR3: TGTGCCAGCACCCGCCGGGCGTGGAGGGACCCGTACGAGCAGTACTTC. It is translated as CASTRRAWRDPYEQYF.

This clone came up a few times. The chain carries TRBV10-3 and TRBJ2-1, with TRBD2 matching over 7 bases. This CDR3 is built from 18 residues. CDR1 and CDR2 from the germline V gene are ENHRY and SYGVKD. Trimming removed 4 bases from V and 3 bases from J; junction bases left unmatched: 15. The CDR3 DNA is TGTGCCATCAGTGGAGTTGCCCCTGGGAGGGTAGTCTACAATGAGCAGTTCTTC. This gives the protein CAISGVAPGRVVYNEQFF.

V usage is TRBV5-1 and J usage is TRBJ2-1; 11 nucleotides match TRBD2. Germline loops: CDR1 SGHRS, CDR2 YFSETQ. Trimming cost V 1 base and J 12 bases; bases outside gene matches: 6. CDR3 length: 14 amino acids. The CDR3 loop reads CASSLKLAGVVQFF. The DNA for the CDR3 is TGCGCCAGCAGCTTGAAACTAGCGGGAGTGGTGCAGTTCTTC.

The rearrangement uses TRBV27 and TRBJ1-5; D is ambiguous. V dropped 3 bases and J dropped 3 bases, with 15 bases sitting between them. From germline, CDR1 is MNHEY and CDR2 SMNVEV (reference sequence). This CDR3 region has 16 residues. The chain's CDR3 is CASSLRSGTSNQPQHF. Written as DNA, the CDR3 is TGTGCCAGCAGTTTGCGTTCGGGAACATCCAATCAGCCCCAGCATTTT.

This clone showed up just once. The chain employs TRBV29-1 and TRBJ2-1; tentatively, D is TRBD2 (6 bases). The germline V gene has CDR1 SQVTM and CDR2 ANQGSEA. The CDR3 is made up of 13 amino acids. The ends were cut back, 5 bases at V and 6 bases at J, with 14 bases in the middle. CDR3 DNA: TGCAGCGTTCCTAGCGCGAGCTCCAATGAGCAGTTCTTC. Its translation: CSVPSASSNEQFF.

The rearrangement links TRBV4-1 to TRBJ1-1, with TRBD1 matching 10 bases. This CDR3 region has 15 residues. Germline-derived CDR1 and CDR2 are MGHRA and YSYEKL. Trimming removed 3 bases from V and 5 bases from J; junction bases left unmatched: 6. The CDR3 loop reads CASSHLDRGGTEAFF. In DNA, the CDR3 is TGCGCCAGCAGCCATCTGGACAGGGGGGGGACTGAAGCTTTCTTT.

V usage is TRBV6-2 or TRBV6-3 and J usage is TRBJ2-7; 12 bases agree with TRBD2. This CDR3 comprises 15 residues. The V gene end was trimmed by 5 bases and the J gene end by 2 bases; junction bases not matched to a gene: 4. CDR1 MNHEY and CDR2 SVGEGT come from the germline V gene. In DNA form, the CDR3 reads TGTGCCAGCAGTATTCTAGCGGGAGGGCCCTACGAGCAGTACTTC. Its translation is CASSILAGGPYEQYF.

The sample holds one count of this clone. The J gene is TRBJ2-7, the V gene TRBV5-1; perhaps TRBD1 as D (5 bases). The CDR3 has 12 amino acids. V was clipped by 2 bases and J by 4 bases, with 7 bases between them. Germline-derived CDR1 and CDR2 are SGHRS and YFSETQ. The CDR3 nucleotides are TGCGCCAGCAGCTTTCAGGGTTACGAGCAGTACTTC. This sequence encodes CASSFQGYEQYF.

This clone came up a few times. The chain carries TRBV5-1 and TRBJ2-3, with 7 positions matching TRBD2. In germline, CDR1 is SGHRS, CDR2 YFSETQ. The CDR3 loop spans 15 amino acids. The junction had 5 bases not matched to a gene; V was cut back by 0 bases and J by 4 bases. CDR3 loop: CASSLGTSSSDTQYF. CDR3 sequence (DNA): TGCGCCAGCAGCTTGGGGACTAGTTCGTCAGATACGCAGTATTTT.

This clone turned up a few times. The genes are TRBV2 and TRBJ2-7; D is uncertain. CDR1 is SNHLY, CDR2 FYNNEI, per germline. This CDR3 has 14 amino acids. V was trimmed by 3 bases and J by 0 bases, leaving 9 bases between them. Here the CDR3 DNA reads TGTGCCAGCAGTGACGTTGCGGTCTCCTACGAGCAGTACTTC. Translation: CASSDVAVSYEQYF.

This chain joins TRBV5-1 and TRBJ2-1; 14 bases are a match to TRBD2. The CDR3 covers 19 residues. Germline CDR1 and CDR2: SGHRS and YFSETQ. V was pared by 0 bases and J by 6 bases, with 11 bases of the junction left unmatched. CDR3 loop: CASSLAKGLAGVWVNEQFF. The CDR3 DNA follows: TGCGCCAGCAGCTTGGCCAAGGGACTAGCGGGAGTTTGGGTCAATGAGCAGTTCTTC.

The chain couples TRBV7-9 to TRBJ1-1; possibly TRBD1 for D (6 bases). This CDR3 spans 15 amino acids. The germline CDR1 and CDR2 sequences are SEHNR and FQNEAQ (reference sequence). Trimming removed 3 bases from V and 5 bases from J, with 16 bases in between. The CDR3 protein is CASSLREGGSTEAFF. CDR3 DNA sequence: TGTGCCAGCAGCTTGAGGGAGGGGGGTAGTACTGAAGCTTTCTTT.